This passage covers 27 T cell receptor beta chains from one sample sequenced in a study of shared clonotypes between healthy human individuals. Clones were sequenced by immunoSEQ multiplex PCR, and TCRdb holds only the in-frame ones, with some missing. Of approximately 2.4 million clones in the sample, about 94% were seen once. Sequencing was performed on naive CD4+ T cells sorted from blood. Subset of the sample: CD45RA+ positively selected. Receptors were obtained from a man between 18 and 29 years old in good health.

This chain joins TRBV6-5 and TRBJ2-2; D perhaps matches TRBD2 (7 bases). The CDR3 consists of 16 residues. V gave up 0 bases and J gave up 4 bases, with 12 bases separating them. Germline-derived CDR1 and CDR2 are MNHEY and SVGAGI. In DNA, the CDR3 is TGTGCCAGCAGTTACTCAGGGGGGGCGATCACCGGGGAGCTGTTTTTT. This translates into CASSYSGGAITGELFF.

The genes are TRBV19 and TRBJ2-3, with 7 bases fitting TRBD2. There are 13 residues in the CDR3. Unmatched junction bases numbered 3, after V lost 9 bases and J lost 0 bases. CDR1 LNHDA and CDR2 SQIVND come from the germline V gene (reference sequence). The CDR3 sequence is CASRTSSTDTQYF. The DNA for the CDR3 is TGTGCCAGCCGGACTAGTAGCACAGATACGCAGTATTTT.

For this clone: The same CDR3 is also encoded by other DNA sequences in this sample. The rearrangement joins TRBV6-1 to TRBJ2-5, with D possibly being TRBD2 (6 bases). The CDR3 consists of 14 residues. CDR1 and CDR2 (germline): MNHNS, SASEGT. The V end lost 2 bases, the J end lost 5 bases, and 12 bases lay between the germline ends. This CDR3 reads CASSESRGRETQYF. In DNA form, the CDR3 reads TGTGCCAGCAGTGAATCCCGGGGGAGGGAGACCCAGTACTTC.

The chain uses TRBV7-9 and TRBJ1-2, with D perhaps matching TRBD1 (5 bases). The germline V and J ends were trimmed by 0 bases and 4 bases, with 12 bases remaining between them. CDR1 and CDR2 from the germline V gene are SEHNR and FQNEAQ (reference sequence). The CDR3 totals 15 residues. CDR3 residues: CASSLADGAPYGYTF. DNA for the CDR3: TGTGCCAGCAGCTTAGCGGACGGGGCACCCTATGGCTACACCTTC.

This clone was counted only a few times. The V and J genes are TRBV10-3 and TRBJ1-2; 12 bases align to TRBD1. The V segment lost 4 bases and the J segment 8 bases; nucleotides outside the gene matches: 5. Germline loops: CDR1 ENHRY, CDR2 SYGVKD. There are 14 residues in the CDR3. The CDR3 bases are TGTGCCATCAGTGGGGACAGGGGGCTGGGAGGCTACACCTTC. Amino acid sequence: CAISGDRGLGGYTF.

The gene calls are TRBV7-6 and TRBJ2-3, with 10 bases matching TRBD1. CDR1 is SGHVS and CDR2 is FNYEAQ in the germline V gene. V was pared by 5 bases and J by 4 bases, with 9 bases of the junction left unmatched. The CDR3 length is 16 residues. CDR3 region: CASSGGTGEGADTQYF. As DNA, the CDR3 is TGTGCCAGCAGCGGAGGGACAGGGGAGGGCGCAGATACGCAGTATTTT.

This rearrangement joins TRBV25-1 to TRBJ2-1, with TRBD2 as a possible D gene (6 bases). CDR3 size: 16 residues. Looked up from germline, CDR1 is MGHDK and CDR2 is SYGVNS. V dropped 4 bases and J dropped 4 bases, with 17 bases sitting between them. The CDR3 protein is CASSALRTTGYNEQFF. The CDR3 nucleotides read TGTGCCAGCAGTGCCTTGAGGACTACAGGTTACAATGAGCAGTTCTTC. The variable domain in full, completed from reference TRBV25-1 and TRBJ2-1, reads EADIYQTPRYLVIGTGKKITLECSQTMGHDKMYWYQQDPGMELHLIHYSYGVNSTEKGDLSSESTVSRIRTEHFPLTLESARPSHTSQYLCASSALRTTGYNEQFFGPGTRLTVL.

This sequence joins TRBV18 and TRBJ1-4; D may be TRBD1 (5 bases). The V end was cut by 6 bases, the J end by 5 bases, with 16 bases between. CDR1 KGHSH and CDR2 LQKENI come from the germline V gene. The CDR3 contains 15 residues. CDR3 sequence reads: CASSPKGAKNEKLFF. CDR3 DNA sequence: TGTGCCAGCTCGCCCAAAGGGGCGAAGAATGAAAAACTGTTTTTT.

The genes are TRBV10-3 and TRBJ2-5; D perhaps matches TRBD2 (5 bases). The germline gives CDR1 ENHRY, CDR2 SYGVKD. This CDR3 is 13 amino acids long. Trimming removed 4 bases at V and 3 bases at J, with 9 bases between. The CDR3 reads CAISGSSEETQYF. For the CDR3, the DNA is TGTGCCATCAGTGGGAGTAGCGAAGAGACCCAGTACTTC.

The V and J genes are TRBV5-1 and TRBJ2-5, with D possibly TRBD1 on 5 matching bases. Trimming stripped 4 bases from V and 0 bases from J, with 13 bases between. Looked up from germline, CDR1 is SGHRS and CDR2 is YFSETQ. This CDR3 contains 15 residues. The CDR3 spells CASSAQTDYQETQYF. Written as DNA, the CDR3 is TGCGCCAGCAGCGCTCAGACAGACTACCAAGAGACCCAGTACTTC.

Regarding this clone: This sample also contains other DNA sequences that code for the same CDR3. The chain uses TRBV5-1 and TRBJ2-4, with 7 bases lining up with TRBD2. Germline assignment: CDR1 SGHRS and CDR2 YFSETQ. The CDR3 has 16 residues. The junction had 3 bases not matched to a gene; V was cut back by 0 bases and J by 0 bases. The CDR3 DNA reads TGCGCCAGCAGCTTGGAAGCGGGGCTAGCCAAAAACATTCAGTACTTC. Amino acid sequence: CASSLEAGLAKNIQYF.

This rearrangement joins TRBV11-2 to TRBJ1-3, with D uncertain. The CDR3 runs to 14 residues. V gave up 5 bases and J gave up 0 bases, with 8 bases separating them. In germline, CDR1 is SGHAT, CDR2 FQNNGV. CDR3 in DNA: TGTGCCAGCAGCCCCGTGGCCTCTGGAAACACCATATATTTT. Translation: CASSPVASGNTIYF.

The chain recombines TRBV19 with TRBJ1-1; no clear D gene. Per the germline V gene, CDR1 is LNHDA and CDR2 is SQIVND (reference sequence). This CDR3 contains 13 residues. The germline V and J ends were trimmed by 7 bases and 0 bases, with 9 bases remaining between them. DNA of the CDR3: TGTGCCAGTATGGCAGTCCTGAACACTGAAGCTTTCTTT. It codes for CASMAVLNTEAFF. Full variable domain (rest looked up from reference TRBV19 and TRBJ1-1): DGGITQSPKYLFRKEGQNVTLSCEQNLNHDAMYWYRQDPGQGLRLIYYSQIVNDFQKGDIAEGYSVSREKKESFPLTVTSAQKNPTAFYLCASMAVLNTEAFFGQGTRLTVV.

This clone was found once. CDR3 DNA: TGCAGCGTTCTACCCAGGGGCCCACCAGATACGCAGTATTTT. Its translation: CSVLPRGPPDTQYF. The chain joins TRBV29-1 to TRBJ2-3, with D possibly TRBD1 on 6 matching bases. CDR1 is SQVTM and CDR2 is ANQGSEA in the germline V gene. Trimming removed 5 bases from V and 4 bases from J, with 16 bases in between. This CDR3 is built from 14 residues.

V and J are TRBV4-1 and TRBJ2-2; no clear D. The CDR3 sequence is 16 residues long. The germline gives CDR1 MGHRA, CDR2 YSYEKL. Trimming cost V 3 bases and J 4 bases, with 15 bases left between them. The CDR3 sequence: CASSQVPATTTGELFF. DNA for the CDR3: TGCGCCAGCAGCCAGGTCCCCGCCACGACCACCGGGGAGCTGTTTTTT.

The J gene is TRBJ1-5, the V gene TRBV5-5, with D unresolved. This CDR3 has 12 residues. Per the germline V gene, CDR1 is SGHKS and CDR2 is YYEKEE (reference sequence). V lost 0 bases to trimming and J lost 6 bases, with 4 bases between them. The CDR3 loop reads CASSLEGQPQHF. DNA of the CDR3: TGTGCCAGCAGCTTGGAAGGTCAGCCCCAGCATTTT.

The table lists this clone with a count of one. The chain carries TRBV6-1 and TRBJ2-3; TRBD2 matches 9 bases. CDR1 and CDR2 (germline): MNHNS, SASEGT. The CDR3 is made up of 16 amino acids. Losses at the gene ends were 2 bases for V and 5 bases for J; bases not matched to a gene: 8. As DNA, the CDR3 is TGTGCCAGCAGTGAATTTCTAGCGGGGCCAATAGATACGCAGTATTTT. The encoded protein is CASSEFLAGPIDTQYF.

This clone was seen once. This chain links TRBV10-3 with TRBJ2-7; 11 bases line up with TRBD1. From germline, CDR1 is ENHRY and CDR2 SYGVKD. The ends lost 0 bases at V and 9 bases at J; junction bases unmatched: 10. The CDR3 length is 16 residues. CDR3 in DNA: TGTGCCATCAGTGAGTCGTACGGACAGGGGGCTGGGGCGCAGTACTTC. Its translation: CAISESYGQGAGAQYF.

The chain links TRBV2 to TRBJ2-4, with D perhaps TRBD2 (6 bases). The ends were cut back, 7 bases at V and 7 bases at J, with 20 bases in the middle. This CDR3 contains 15 residues. CDR1 is SNHLY, CDR2 FYNNEI, per germline. CDR3 DNA sequence: TGTGCCAGCAATCTAAGGGGACTGAGATTGAACATTCAGTACTTC. This translates into CASNLRGLRLNIQYF. Based on the CDR3 plus reference TRBV2 and TRBJ2-4, the full variable domain is EPEVTQTPSHQVTQMGQEVILRCVPISNHLYFYWYRQILGQKVEFLVSFYNNEISEKSEIFDDQFSVERPDGSNFTLKIRSTKLEDSAMYFCASNLRGLRLNIQYFGAGTRLSVL.

The chain is built from TRBV5-1 and TRBJ2-4; the D call may be TRBD1 or TRBD2 (5 bases each). The V end was cut by 4 bases, the J end by 0 bases, with 11 bases between. This CDR3 contains 15 residues. Germline V gene sequence: CDR1 SGHRS, CDR2 YFSETQ. This CDR3 is CASSPGTEAKNIQYF. CDR3 bases: TGCGCCAGCAGCCCGGGGACCGAAGCCAAAAACATTCAGTACTTC.

V and J are TRBV18 and TRBJ1-2; 7 bases agree with TRBD1. CDR1 is KGHSH and CDR2 is LQKENI in the germline V gene. CDR3 size: 15 residues. V lost 4 bases and J lost 6; bases outside the gene matches: 11. CDR3: CASSLVTGTEDGYTF. The CDR3 DNA follows: TGTGCCAGCTCACTCGTGACAGGGACGGAAGATGGCTACACCTTC.

The chain couples TRBV18 to TRBJ1-3; D is unresolved. The CDR3 loop spans 14 amino acids. Germline CDR1 reads KGHSH; CDR2 reads LQKENI. Trimming removed 3 bases from V and 9 bases from J, with 15 bases in between. In nucleotides, the CDR3 is TGTGCCAGCTCACCCGCGGAACGAACCAGCACCATATATTTT. It translates to CASSPAERTSTIYF.

The V and J genes are TRBV18 and TRBJ1-2; D remains unclear. V lost 0 bases and J 4 bases, leaving 15 bases between the germline ends. The CDR3 is made up of 16 amino acids. Per the germline V gene, CDR1 is KGHSH and CDR2 is LQKENI. DNA for the CDR3: TGTGCCAGCTCACCACCGCCGGGGTACGGAATCTATGGCTACACCTTC. Translated: CASSPPPGYGIYGYTF.

V is TRBV5-1 and J is TRBJ1-1; D remains unclear. V lost 0 bases and J 2 bases, leaving 14 bases between the germline ends. CDR1 is SGHRS and CDR2 is YFSETQ in the germline V gene. This CDR3 has 16 residues. The CDR3 sequence is CASSLVGRQQNTEAFF. CDR3 DNA: TGCGCCAGCAGCTTGGTAGGGCGGCAGCAAAACACTGAAGCTTTCTTT.

CDR3 sequence: CASSWTGGNGYTF. The DNA of the CDR3 is TGTGCCAGCAGTTGGACAGGGGGCAATGGCTACACCTTC. This sequence joins TRBV25-1 and TRBJ1-2, with 11 bases matching TRBD1. In germline, CDR1 is MGHDK, CDR2 SYGVNS. The CDR3 has 13 residues. Trimming removed 5 bases from V and 6 bases from J; junction bases left unmatched: 2.

The V gene is TRBV5-5, the J gene TRBJ2-7, with a weak D call TRBD2 (6 bases). CDR3 length: 15 residues. V dropped 2 bases and J dropped 0 bases, with 12 bases sitting between them. Germline CDR1 SGHKS, CDR2 YYEKEE (reference sequence). The CDR3 DNA reads as TGTGCCAGCAGCTTATCCCGGGAGAGCTCCTACGAGCAGTACTTC. This codes for CASSLSRESSYEQYF. The full variable domain, its missing parts supplied by reference TRBV5-5 and TRBJ2-7, is DAGVTQSPTHLIKTRGQQVTLRCSPISGHKSVSWYQQVLGQGPQFIFQYYEKEERGRGNFPDRFSARQFPNYSSELNVNALLLGDSALYLCASSLSRESSYEQYFGPGTRLTVT.

The chain uses TRBV16 and TRBJ1-1; 7 positions match TRBD1. This CDR3 has 15 amino acids. The V gene's germline CDR1 is KGHSY and CDR2 FQNENV. The trim removed 7 bases at V and 1 base at J, leaving 9 bases unmatched. DNA of the CDR3: TGTGCCAGCAAAGGTAATAGGGGGCGGAACACTGAAGCTTTCTTT. Translation: CASKGNRGRNTEAFF.